The 16 T cell receptor beta chains below all came from one sample that was sequenced in a study of cytomegalovirus exposure and HLA in healthy donors. Use of 60 Vbeta and 13 Jbeta primers characterized the PCR. The protocol was immunoSEQ multiplex PCR, while the TCRdb copy is restricted to in-frame clones and leaves out a portion. The sample has under 150,000 clones, roughly 80% seen once. The sequenced sample was PBMCs. The receptors come from a boy younger than 18 in good health and CMV-seronegative.

The chain is built from TRBV6-6 and TRBJ1-3, with D unresolved. This CDR3 contains 14 residues. Trimming stripped 10 bases from V and 0 bases from J, with 13 bases between. Germline values: CDR1 MNHNY, CDR2 SVGAGI (reference sequence). CDR3 sequence reads: CATSQALSGNTIYF. CDR3 DNA sequence: TGTGCCACCTCGCAGGCCCTCTCTGGAAACACCATATATTTT.

The rearrangement joins TRBV29-1 to TRBJ2-5; D may be TRBD1 (7 bases). V was shortened by 6 bases and J by 7 bases, with 21 bases between the two germline ends. The germline CDR1 and CDR2 sequences are SQVTM and ANQGSEA. The CDR3 runs to 14 residues. CDR3 loop: CSVGETSPGGTQYF. CDR3 sequence (DNA): TGCAGCGTGGGGGAAACTAGCCCAGGGGGGACCCAGTACTTC.

This clone has just one count. The chain links TRBV4-1 to TRBJ1-6, with D unresolved. V dropped 0 bases and J dropped 8 bases, with 8 bases sitting between them. The CDR3 is 14 residues long. Germline V gives CDR1 MGHRA, CDR2 YSYEKL. The CDR3 here is CASSQDPEDSPLHF. The CDR3 nucleotides are TGCGCCAGCAGCCAAGATCCGGAGGATTCACCCCTCCACTTT.

V is TRBV27 and J is TRBJ1-4; D is unclear. Trimming stripped 4 bases from V and 7 bases from J, with 10 bases between. In germline, CDR1 is MNHEY, CDR2 SMNVEV (reference sequence). The CDR3 is made up of 13 amino acids. As DNA, the CDR3 is TGTGCCAGCAGTTGGTCAGGTACTGAAAAACTGTTTTTT. Translating gives CASSWSGTEKLFF.

This chain links TRBV10-3 with TRBJ1-3; 11 nucleotides line up with TRBD1. The germline V gene has CDR1 ENHRY and CDR2 SYGVKD. This CDR3 is 18 amino acids long. V shed 3 bases, J shed 2 bases, and the junction held 9 bases outside the gene matches. CDR3: CAISDIGQGAYTGNTIYF. CDR3 nucleotides: TGTGCCATCAGTGACATAGGACAGGGGGCCTATACTGGAAACACCATATATTTT.

This clone occurred a few times. The chain employs TRBV5-4 and TRBJ2-5; D unclear. The V gene lost 4 bases and the J gene lost 2 bases, with 3 bases spanning the gap. The CDR3 is made up of 11 amino acids. CDR1 SGHNT and CDR2 YYREEE come from the germline V gene (reference sequence). The CDR3 loop is CASSTQETQYF. In DNA form, the CDR3 reads TGTGCCAGCAGCACTCAAGAGACCCAGTACTTC.

For this clone: Relative to the germline gene, one junction end is altered; a read error may explain this. The CDR3: CSSSLVSLAGGNEQFF. CDR3 DNA: TGTTCCAGCAGCTTAGTCAGCCTAGCGGGCGGGAATGAGCAGTTCTTC. The chain links TRBV7-9 to TRBJ2-1, with 8 bases lining up with TRBD2. The CDR3 extends over 16 amino acids. Germline V gene sequence: CDR1 SEHNR, CDR2 FQNEAQ (reference sequence).

The CDR3: CASSWTGNEQYF. Written as DNA, the CDR3 is TGTGCCAGCTCGTGGACAGGGAACGAGCAGTACTTC. V and J are TRBV6-5 and TRBJ2-7; TRBD1 aligns across 8 bases. This CDR3 comprises 12 residues. The ends lost 8 bases at V and 5 bases at J; junction bases unmatched: 5. The germline V gene encodes CDR1 MNHEY and CDR2 SVGAGI.

J is TRBJ2-7 and V is TRBV2, with TRBD1 as a possible D gene (6 bases). Per the germline V gene, CDR1 is SNHLY and CDR2 is FYNNEI. CDR3 length equals 13 residues. The V end was cut by 7 bases, the J end by 4 bases, with 14 bases between. The CDR3 spells CASTRDKSYEQYF. The DNA for the CDR3 is TGTGCCAGCACCCGGGACAAATCTTACGAGCAGTACTTC.

The genes are TRBV5-1 and TRBJ2-7; 8 nucleotides align to TRBD1. The CDR3 runs to 16 residues. With V trimmed by 4 bases and J by 1 base, 10 bases remained unmatched. Germline lookup yields CDR1 SGHRS and CDR2 YFSETQ. CDR3 loop: CASSPQPGQASYEQYF. The CDR3 nucleotides read TGCGCCAGCAGCCCACAACCGGGACAGGCTTCCTACGAGCAGTACTTC.

The chain employs TRBV6-5 and TRBJ1-5, with TRBD1 identical over 8 bases. After removal of 5 bases from V and 6 bases from J, the junction contained 6 bases not matched to a gene. This CDR3 region has 14 residues. CDR1 and CDR2 (germline): MNHEY, SVGAGI. As DNA, the CDR3 is TGTGCCAGCAGTACGGACAGGGAACGTCAGCCCCAGCATTTT. Residues: CASSTDRERQPQHF.

The gene calls are TRBV2 and TRBJ1-1, with 9 positions matching TRBD1. The trim removed 6 bases at V and 3 bases at J, leaving 5 bases unmatched. Looked up from germline, CDR1 is SNHLY and CDR2 is FYNNEI. This CDR3 contains 14 residues. The CDR3 DNA sequence: TGTGCCAGCAGGGGGACAGGGCGCCACACTGAAGCTTTCTTT. It specifies CASRGTGRHTEAFF.

As regards this clone: This sample includes further DNA sequences coding for the same CDR3. The rearrangement uses TRBV4-1 and TRBJ2-7; 7 nucleotides align to TRBD1. CDR1 is MGHRA and CDR2 is YSYEKL in the germline V gene. The CDR3 is made up of 13 amino acids. V lost 0 bases, J lost 4 bases, and 0 bases stayed unmatched. The CDR3, as DNA: TGCGCCAGCAGCCAAGACAGGGGGTACGAGCAGTACTTC. This sequence encodes CASSQDRGYEQYF.

This rearrangement joins TRBV11-3 to TRBJ2-1; 8 nucleotides line up with TRBD1. The V segment lost 5 bases and the J segment 0 bases; nucleotides outside the gene matches: 9. The CDR3 extends over 17 amino acids. Germline lookup yields CDR1 SGHNT and CDR2 YENEEA. The CDR3 DNA reads as TGTGCCAGCAGCACCCGCCGGGACAGGAGCTCCTACAATGAGCAGTTCTTC. Protein product: CASSTRRDRSSYNEQFF.

V gene TRBV4-1 combines with J gene TRBJ2-3; 13 bases match TRBD2. CDR1 and CDR2 from the germline V gene are MGHRA and YSYEKL. The CDR3 has 16 residues. Germline trimming cut 5 bases from V and 4 bases from J; bases unmatched to any gene: 6. The CDR3 bases are TGCGCCAGCAGCTGGACTAGCGGGAGAAGGGCAGATACGCAGTATTTT. Encoded protein: CASSWTSGRRADTQYF.

The chain joins TRBV4-3 to TRBJ1-1; D may be TRBD1 (6 bases). Trimming took off 1 base at V and 0 bases at J, with 12 bases between the two ends. This CDR3 contains 16 residues. Per germline, CDR1 LGHNA and CDR2 YSLEER. CDR3 residues: CASSQALGQLNTEAFF. In DNA form, the CDR3 reads TGCGCCAGCAGCCAAGCCCTTGGACAGTTGAACACTGAAGCTTTCTTT.